Below are 27 T cell receptor beta chains sequenced from a single sample in a study of OX40 agonist ivuxolimab in advanced cancers. The assay was immunoSEQ multiplex PCR, and TCRdb's table has in-frame clones only and misses some. The table lists about 73,000 clones, roughly 86% of them singletons. This sample comprised CD4+ or CD8+ T cells sorted from blood, obtained in a trial of the OX40 agonist ivuxolimab. The receptors stem from an adult with an advanced solid tumor such as melanoma, head and neck, liver or kidney cancer.

This clone was seen a single time. The V call is TRBV7-9, the J call TRBJ2-5, with a tentative D call TRBD1 (6 bases). The CDR3 is 15 amino acids. CDR1 SEHNR and CDR2 FQNEAQ come from the germline V gene (reference sequence). V lost 5 bases and J 5 bases, leaving 18 bases between the germline ends. This CDR3 reads CASSAWDTSVETQYF. The CDR3 DNA reads as TGTGCCAGCAGCGCCTGGGACACCTCTGTTGAGACCCAGTACTTC. The variable domain in full, with the rest retrieved from reference TRBV7-9 and TRBJ2-5, is DTGVSQNPRHKITKRGQNVTFRCDPISEHNRLYWYRQTLGQGPEFLTYFQNEAQLEKSRLLSDRFSAERPKGSFSTLEIQRTEQGDSAMYLCASSAWDTSVETQYFGPGTRLLVL.

V is TRBV11-2 and J is TRBJ2-7; no firm D call. Deletions cut 0 bases from V and 3 bases from J, with 3 bases between. The CDR3 has 12 residues. Germline CDR1 is SGHAT and CDR2 is FQNNGV. CDR3 protein: CASSLDLYEQYF. The CDR3 DNA is TGTGCCAGCAGCTTAGATCTCTACGAGCAGTACTTC.

V gene TRBV7-8 combines with J gene TRBJ2-2; D perhaps matches TRBD2 (7 bases). The CDR3 runs to 13 residues. Germline V gene sequence: CDR1 SGHVS, CDR2 FQNEAQ. V was cut by 8 bases and J by 8 bases, with 15 bases left in between. The CDR3 protein is CASSRGALGELFF. CDR3 coding DNA: TGTGCCAGCTCTCGGGGGGCATTGGGGGAGCTGTTTTTT.

This chain joins TRBV4-1 and TRBJ1-2; 7 bases fit TRBD1. CDR1 is MGHRA and CDR2 is YSYEKL in the germline V gene. V shed 0 bases and J 5 bases; nucleotides not matched to a gene: 12. This CDR3 has 17 amino acids. CDR3 sequence reads: CASSQDLGQNPRYGYTF. CDR3 DNA: TGCGCCAGCAGCCAAGATCTGGGACAGAACCCACGTTATGGCTACACCTTC.

The chain uses TRBV2 and TRBJ2-2; 8 bases agree with TRBD1. This CDR3 comprises 16 residues. CDR1 SNHLY and CDR2 FYNNEI come from the germline V gene. The V and J ends lost 4 bases and 6 bases, in that order; junction bases with no gene match: 10. DNA for the CDR3: TGTGCCAGCAGTGTAAAAGGGGCAGGGGGCCCCGGGGAGCTGTTTTTT. Translation: CASSVKGAGGPGELFF. The whole variable domain, remainder taken from reference TRBV2 and TRBJ2-2, is EPEVTQTPSHQVTQMGQEVILRCVPISNHLYFYWYRQILGQKVEFLVSFYNNEISEKSEIFDDQFSVERPDGSNFTLKIRSTKLEDSAMYFCASSVKGAGGPGELFFGEGSRLTVL.

The genes are TRBV5-1 and TRBJ2-1, with D hard to call. This CDR3 spans 16 amino acids. V was pared by 2 bases and J by 3 bases, with 15 bases between. Germline-derived CDR1 and CDR2 are SGHRS and YFSETQ. CDR3 sequence: CASSLQPLDDYNEQFF. The CDR3 DNA is TGCGCCAGCAGCTTACAACCCCTGGATGACTACAATGAGCAGTTCTTC.

The J gene is TRBJ1-1, the V gene TRBV7-2, with TRBD1 identical over 10 bases. The ends lost 4 bases at V and 4 bases at J; junction bases unmatched: 15. This CDR3 has 18 residues. Germline CDR1 is SGHTA and CDR2 is FQGNSA. CDR3 in amino acids: CASSSMVHDRGLLTEAFF. The CDR3 DNA follows: TGTGCCAGCAGCTCGATGGTCCACGACAGGGGGCTCCTCACTGAAGCTTTCTTT.

This sequence joins TRBV19 and TRBJ1-1, with 7 bases aligning to TRBD1. Germline V gene data show CDR1 as LNHDA and CDR2 as SQIVND (reference sequence). This CDR3 region has 16 residues. V lost 8 bases to trimming and J lost 1 base; unmatched junction nucleotides: 13. The DNA of the CDR3 is TGTGCCAGTCGCTTGGAGACAGGGACTTGGAACACTGAAGCTTTCTTT. Amino acid sequence: CASRLETGTWNTEAFF.

The rearrangement links TRBV18 to TRBJ1-2, with 10 bases matching TRBD1. CDR3 size: 16 residues. Trimming removed 4 bases from V and 4 bases from J; junction bases left unmatched: 9. CDR1 is KGHSH, CDR2 LQKENI, per germline. CDR3 residues: CASSLGDRGDTYGYTF. The CDR3 DNA reads TGTGCCAGCTCACTGGGGGACAGGGGAGACACCTATGGCTACACCTTC. Full variable domain (remainder filled in from reference TRBV18 and TRBJ1-2): NAGVMQNPRHLVRRRGQEARLRCSPMKGHSHVYWYRQLPEEGLKFMVYLQKENIIDESGMPKERFSAEFPKEGPSILRIQQVVRGDSAAYFCASSLGDRGDTYGYTFGSGTRLTVV.

This chain connects TRBV5-1 to TRBJ1-4, with 7 bases aligning to TRBD1. The CDR3 extends over 14 amino acids. Germline V lookup: CDR1 SGHRS, CDR2 YFSETQ. With 7 bases clipped from V and 8 bases from J, the junction kept 11 bases outside the gene matches. CDR3 bases: TGCGCCAGCCAAACAGGGGATGCGGCGGAAAAACTGTTTTTT. This translates into CASQTGDAAEKLFF.

This clone has just one count. The chain is built from TRBV7-2 and TRBJ1-2, with TRBD1 as a possible D gene (6 bases). V was pared by 5 bases and J by 6 bases, with 10 bases between. The germline V gene encodes CDR1 SGHTA and CDR2 FQGNSA. The CDR3 covers 12 residues. CDR3 coding DNA: TGTGCCAGCAGCACTTACAGGGATGGCTACACCTTC. Amino acids: CASSTYRDGYTF.

CDR3 sequence: CASSSGPERTQYF. CDR3 DNA sequence: TGTGCCAGCAGTAGTGGTCCAGAGCGGACCCAGTACTTC. The V call is TRBV6-5, the J call TRBJ2-5; D remains ambiguous. Trimming removed 5 bases from V and 7 bases from J, with 14 bases in between. Germline CDR1 is MNHEY and CDR2 is SVGAGI. The CDR3 is made up of 13 amino acids.

The chain couples TRBV4-2 to TRBJ2-2; 9 positions match TRBD2. The CDR3 totals 16 residues. The germline gives CDR1 LGHNA, CDR2 YNFKEQ. Trimming at V came to 8 bases and at J to 6 bases, leaving 13 bases not matched to a gene. CDR3 sequence: CASGVGTSSYSGELFF. The CDR3 nucleotides are TGTGCCAGCGGTGTAGGGACTAGCTCTTACTCCGGGGAGCTGTTTTTT.

The CDR3 coding sequence is TGTGCCAGTGGGAGGGGCCACCTCCAAGAGACCCAGTACTTC. Residues: CASGRGHLQETQYF. The V call is TRBV19, the J call TRBJ2-5; 7 positions match TRBD2. The V gene's germline CDR1 is LNHDA and CDR2 SQIVND (reference sequence). The J segment lost 1 base and the V segment lost 8 bases, leaving 7 bases of the junction unmatched. This CDR3 has 14 residues.

V gene TRBV11-2 combines with J gene TRBJ1-4; 7 nucleotides align to TRBD1. V lost 5 bases to trimming and J lost 7 bases; unmatched junction nucleotides: 7. CDR3 length: 14 amino acids. Per germline, CDR1 SGHAT and CDR2 FQNNGV. CDR3: CASSLGQNSEKLFF. DNA for the CDR3: TGTGCCAGCAGCCTGGGACAGAATAGTGAAAAACTGTTTTTT.

V usage is TRBV7-6 and J usage is TRBJ2-7; no clear D. The V end lost 3 bases, the J end lost 5 bases, and 5 bases lay between the germline ends. The germline gives CDR1 SGHVS, CDR2 FNYEAQ. The CDR3 has 11 residues. The CDR3 DNA follows: TGTGCCAGCAGCTTCGACAACGAGCAGTACTTC. It encodes CASSFDNEQYF.

The rearrangement links TRBV20-1 to TRBJ1-1; a possible D gene is TRBD1 (6 bases). The germline gives CDR1 DFQATT, CDR2 SNEGSKA (reference sequence). Trimming removed 4 bases from V and 9 bases from J, with 12 bases in between. CDR3 length: 11 amino acids. The CDR3 DNA reads as TGCAGTGCTACCCCGGGGGCGAAAGCTTTCTTT. The encoded protein is CSATPGAKAFF.

This clone has only one observation. The V call is TRBV6-1, the J call TRBJ1-5; possibly TRBD1 for D (5 bases). The germline V and J ends were trimmed by 8 bases and 7 bases, with 18 bases remaining between them. Per the germline V gene, CDR1 is MNHNS and CDR2 is SASEGT. This CDR3 spans 14 amino acids. CDR3 DNA: TGTGCCAGCCTGAACGGCCCCCGGGGGCAGCCCCAGCATTTT. Translating gives CASLNGPRGQPQHF.

The CDR3 reads CASSRDRGTTEAFF. Here the CDR3 DNA reads TGCGCCAGCAGCCGAGACAGGGGGACCACTGAAGCTTTCTTT. V usage is TRBV4-1 and J usage is TRBJ1-1; TRBD1 agrees at 9 bases. After removal of 4 bases from V and 4 bases from J, the junction contained 4 bases not matched to a gene. The length of the CDR3 is 14 residues. Germline V gives CDR1 MGHRA, CDR2 YSYEKL.

This chain links TRBV4-2 with TRBJ1-1; D call uncertain. Trimming removed 0 bases from V and 1 base from J, with 12 bases in between. CDR1 is LGHNA, CDR2 YNFKEQ, per germline. The length of the CDR3 is 16 residues. The CDR3 is CASSQETALRNTEAFF. CDR3 sequence (DNA): TGTGCCAGCAGCCAAGAAACAGCATTGCGGAACACTGAAGCTTTCTTT.

The chain links TRBV30 to TRBJ2-2, with 12 bases matching TRBD2. With V trimmed by 2 bases and J by 6 bases, 1 base remained unmatched. CDR3 length: 14 residues. The V gene's germline CDR1 is GTSNPN and CDR2 SVGIG (reference sequence). This CDR3 is CAWSSSGGAGELFF. The CDR3 DNA is TGTGCCTGGAGTTCTAGCGGGGGGGCCGGGGAGCTGTTTTTT.

V gene TRBV28 combines with J gene TRBJ1-3; D may be TRBD1 (6 bases). Looked up from germline, CDR1 is MDHEN and CDR2 is SYDVKM. The CDR3 length is 14 residues. V was clipped by 5 bases and J by 2 bases, with 10 bases between them. DNA of the CDR3: TGTGCCAGCAGTCCACAGGGAACTGGAAACACCATATATTTT. Protein: CASSPQGTGNTIYF.

This clone was seen once. The rearrangement joins TRBV19 to TRBJ2-7; D is undetermined. There are 16 residues in the CDR3. The V gene lost 0 bases and the J gene lost 0 bases, with 12 bases spanning the gap. The germline V gene encodes CDR1 LNHDA and CDR2 SQIVND (reference sequence). This CDR3 is CASSIDSGSLSYEQYF. As DNA, the CDR3 is TGTGCCAGTAGTATAGATTCTGGGTCCCTCTCCTACGAGCAGTACTTC. Looking up the rest from reference TRBV19 and TRBJ2-7 gives the full variable domain: DGGITQSPKYLFRKEGQNVTLSCEQNLNHDAMYWYRQDPGQGLRLIYYSQIVNDFQKGDIAEGYSVSREKKESFPLTVTSAQKNPTAFYLCASSIDSGSLSYEQYFGPGTRLTVT.

The chain recombines TRBV5-1 with TRBJ2-1; D is ambiguous. The germline V gene encodes CDR1 SGHRS and CDR2 YFSETQ. V was pared by 0 bases and J by 8 bases, with 9 bases between. CDR3 length: 13 amino acids. CDR3 coding DNA: TGCGCCAGCAGCTTGGTTGGGTCGGATGAGCAGTTCTTC. It encodes CASSLVGSDEQFF.

This chain connects TRBV30 to TRBJ1-5; D is uncertain. This CDR3 is 13 amino acids long. Trimming stripped 1 base from V and 5 bases from J, with 9 bases between. From germline, CDR1 is GTSNPN and CDR2 SVGIG (reference sequence). CDR3 sequence: CAWSGEGHQPQHF. The CDR3, as DNA: TGTGCCTGGAGTGGGGAGGGTCATCAGCCCCAGCATTTT. Full variable domain (outside the CDR3, taken from reference TRBV30 and TRBJ1-5): SQTIHQWPATLVQPVGSPLSLECTVEGTSNPNLYWYRQAAGRGLQLLFYSVGIGQISSEVPQNLSASRPQDRQFILSSKKLLLSDSGFYLCAWSGEGHQPQHFGDGTRLSIL.

This CDR3 reads CASRRQGANTEAFF. In nucleotides, the CDR3 is TGTGCCAGTAGGAGACAGGGGGCGAACACTGAAGCTTTCTTT. This sequence joins TRBV19 and TRBJ1-1; TRBD1 matches 10 bases. The CDR3 has 14 residues. CDR1 is LNHDA, CDR2 SQIVND, per germline (reference sequence). J lost 1 base, V lost 6 bases, and 2 bases had no gene match.

V and J are TRBV6-1 and TRBJ1-3; 8 bases agree with TRBD1. Per germline, CDR1 MNHNS and CDR2 SASEGT. V lost 5 bases and J lost 1; bases outside the gene matches: 1. The CDR3 length is 14 residues. The CDR3 loop is CASSTGGSGNTIYF. CDR3 in DNA: TGTGCCAGCAGTACAGGGGGATCTGGAAACACCATATATTTT.